The 29 T cell receptor beta chains given below trace back to one sample, sequenced in a study of CD8 T cells in ankylosing spondylitis. A single record per CDR3 protein comes from TCRdb applying MiXCR to the 5' RACE reads. The table lists about 240,000 distinct CDR3 sequences, around 10% of them singletons. The specimen was blood, either unsorted or a sorted T cell fraction (not recorded which). The source is a male donor with ankylosing spondylitis or in good health (not recorded which).

This clonotype came up a few times. The rearrangement joins TRBV27 to TRBJ1-2, with D tentatively TRBD1 (5 bases). V was clipped by 0 bases and J by 8 bases, with 22 bases between them. The germline gives CDR1 MNHEY, CDR2 SMNVEV (reference sequence). The CDR3 is made up of 17 amino acids. The DNA of the CDR3 is TGTGCCAGCAGTTTATCGATCTGGGACCGACGAATGAGGGGCTACACCTTC. It specifies CASSLSIWDRRMRGYTF.

This clonotype came up many times. The V and J genes are TRBV20-1 and TRBJ2-5; 9 positions agree with TRBD2. Per germline, CDR1 DFQATT and CDR2 SNEGSKA (reference sequence). Germline trimming cut 1 base from V and 0 bases from J; bases unmatched to any gene: 6. This CDR3 contains 16 residues. CDR3: CSARGRTSAYQETQYF. The CDR3 bases are TGCAGTGCTAGAGGCCGGACTAGCGCCTACCAAGAGACCCAGTACTTC.

This clonotype was seen only a few times. The rearrangement joins TRBV11-1 to TRBJ1-1; D gene ambiguous. This CDR3 is 15 amino acids long. In germline, CDR1 is SGHAT, CDR2 FQDESV (reference sequence). With 0 bases removed from V and 4 bases from J, the gap between germline ends came to 12 bases. The CDR3 coding sequence is TGTGCCAGCAGCTTAGCTGGAGGGTCGGGCACTGAAGCTTTCTTT. Its protein is CASSLAGGSGTEAFF. Full variable domain (rest looked up from reference TRBV11-1 and TRBJ1-1): EAEVAQSPRYKITEKSQAVAFWCDPISGHATLYWYRQILGQGPELLVQFQDESVVDDSQLPKDRFSAERLKGVDSTLKIQPAELGDSAMYLCASSLAGGSGTEAFFGQGTRLTVV.

This clonotype was detected ten times or more. The rearrangement joins TRBV6-1 to TRBJ2-5; D perhaps matches TRBD1 (7 bases). The CDR3 is 13 amino acids. Trimming removed 7 bases at V and 5 bases at J, with 14 bases between. Germline CDR1 reads MNHNS; CDR2 reads SASEGT. The CDR3 here is CASTTTGRETQYF. DNA of the CDR3: TGTGCCAGCACCACGACAGGGAGGGAGACCCAGTACTTC.

This clonotype was recorded a few times. The rearrangement uses TRBV5-6 and TRBJ1-5; 9 bases are a match to TRBD1. Germline V lookup: CDR1 SGHDT, CDR2 YYEEEE. This CDR3 spans 15 amino acids. Germline trimming cut 4 bases from V and 2 bases from J; bases unmatched to any gene: 4. The CDR3 is CASSHRDRGNQPQHF. The CDR3 DNA reads TGTGCCAGCAGCCACCGGGACAGGGGCAATCAGCCCCAGCATTTT.

This rearrangement joins TRBV9 to TRBJ2-1; no clear D gene. Germline V gives CDR1 SGDLS, CDR2 YYNGEE. V was trimmed by 0 bases and J by 9 bases, leaving 13 bases between them. The CDR3 extends over 14 amino acids. The CDR3 bases are TGTGCCAGCAGCGTAGGGGATGCGAGTGGTGAGCAGTTCTTC. It is translated as CASSVGDASGEQFF.

In this sample, this clonotype turned up many times. The J gene is TRBJ2-2, the V gene TRBV12-3 or TRBV12-4; no definite D call. This CDR3 is 13 amino acids long. V lost 4 bases and J lost 7, with 10 bases in between. The CDR3 is CASSYQRYGELFF. DNA for the CDR3: TGTGCCAGCAGTTACCAGCGATACGGGGAGCTGTTTTTT.

This clonotype was seen more than once but under ten times. V and J are TRBV28 and TRBJ2-7; 10 positions match TRBD1. V lost 4 bases, J lost 0 bases, and 3 bases stayed unmatched. The CDR3 spans 15 residues. Germline lookup yields CDR1 MDHEN and CDR2 SYDVKM. The CDR3 region is CASSSGQGGSYEQYF. CDR3 sequence (DNA): TGTGCCAGCAGTTCAGGACAGGGGGGCTCCTACGAGCAGTACTTC.

This clonotype was counted at least ten times. J is TRBJ2-5 and V is TRBV7-8; D call uncertain. This CDR3 is 15 amino acids long. Looked up from germline, CDR1 is SGHVS and CDR2 is FQNEAQ. V was clipped by 5 bases and J by 2 bases, with 15 bases between them. CDR3 loop: CASSPSVQTQETQYF. In nucleotides, the CDR3 is TGTGCCAGCAGCCCAAGCGTACAGACACAAGAGACCCAGTACTTC.

In its sample, this clonotype was seen many times. This chain links TRBV5-8 with TRBJ1-1; D perhaps matches TRBD1 (6 bases). Germline V gives CDR1 SGHTS, CDR2 YDEGEE. V lost 3 bases to trimming and J lost 3 bases, with 15 bases between them. CDR3 length equals 15 residues. The CDR3 sequence is CASSSPGVGHTEAFF. DNA of the CDR3: TGTGCCAGCAGCTCGCCAGGGGTTGGGCACACTGAAGCTTTCTTT.

This clonotype was observed at least ten times. The chain joins TRBV5-1 to TRBJ2-1; D call uncertain. This CDR3 has 14 residues. With 0 bases removed from V and 0 bases from J, the gap between germline ends came to 4 bases. Germline-derived CDR1 and CDR2 are SGHRS and YFSETQ. The CDR3 here is CASSLGGSYNEQFF. For the CDR3, the DNA is TGCGCCAGCAGCTTGGGGGGCTCCTACAATGAGCAGTTCTTC.

Many counts were recorded for this clonotype. The chain uses TRBV9 and TRBJ2-5; tentatively, D is TRBD2 (5 bases). The germline V gene has CDR1 SGDLS and CDR2 YYNGEE. Trimming pared 3 bases from V and 7 bases from J, leaving 19 bases between. The CDR3 length is 15 residues. DNA of the CDR3: TGTGCCAGCAGCGCGGGGTACGGGCCAGCATTGACCCAGTACTTC. It encodes CASSAGYGPALTQYF.

Ten or more counts support this clonotype. J is TRBJ2-1 and V is TRBV5-1; 8 nucleotides align to TRBD2. Germline V gene data show CDR1 as SGHRS and CDR2 as YFSETQ. The CDR3 loop spans 16 amino acids. V gave up 1 base and J gave up 9 bases; unmatched junction bases: 12. The CDR3: CASSLWAAGGGSEQFF. The DNA of the CDR3 is TGCGCCAGCAGCTTGTGGGCGGCGGGAGGAGGGAGTGAGCAGTTCTTC.

This clonotype occurred a few times. The CDR3 region is CSVPQGHAYGYTF. Written as DNA, the CDR3 is TGCAGCGTTCCGCAGGGGCATGCCTATGGCTACACCTTC. The chain employs TRBV29-1 and TRBJ1-2; tentative D call: TRBD1 (6 bases). The ends were cut back, 5 bases at V and 4 bases at J, with 14 bases in the middle. This CDR3 is 13 amino acids long. Germline-derived CDR1 and CDR2 are SQVTM and ANQGSEA.

At least ten counts were recorded for this clonotype. CDR3 loop: CASSSGQGAKGNTIYF. CDR3 nucleotide sequence: TGTGCCAGCAGCTCGGGACAGGGGGCAAAAGGAAACACCATATATTTT. The V gene is TRBV7-9, the J gene TRBJ1-3; TRBD1 matches at 12 bases. Looked up from germline, CDR1 is SEHNR and CDR2 is FQNEAQ (reference sequence). The V gene end was trimmed by 4 bases and the J gene end by 4 bases; junction bases not matched to a gene: 5. The CDR3 extends over 16 amino acids.

The chain links TRBV5-1 to TRBJ2-2, with unresolved D. The V end was cut by 7 bases, the J end by 0 bases, with 13 bases between. CDR3 length: 15 amino acids. Germline values: CDR1 SGHRS, CDR2 YFSETQ. The chain's CDR3 is CASQPQGPNTGELFF. The CDR3 region has the DNA TGCGCCAGCCAACCGCAAGGCCCGAACACCGGGGAGCTGTTTTTT.

Turning to this clonotype: This clone may be a read error of a much larger clone one base away. CDR3 sequence (DNA): TGTGCCAGCAGTGAAGCAGCGGGTTACAATGAGCAGTTCTTC. It encodes CASSEAAGYNEQFF. The chain recombines TRBV6-1 with TRBJ2-1; D perhaps matches TRBD2 (6 bases). Germline V lookup: CDR1 MNHNS, CDR2 SASEGT. This CDR3 is built from 14 residues. Between the trimmed V and J ends, which lost 0 bases and 4 bases, there was a span of 7 bases.

There are a few counts of this clonotype. The chain links TRBV11-2 to TRBJ2-3; 7 nucleotides agree with TRBD2. The CDR3 runs to 14 residues. Trimming took 1 base from V and 4 from J; bases not matched to a gene: 2. The germline gives CDR1 SGHAT, CDR2 FQNNGV. This CDR3 is CASSLGLASDTQYF. In DNA form, the CDR3 reads TGTGCCAGCAGCTTAGGACTAGCCTCAGATACGCAGTATTTT.

Concerning this clonotype: A read error may explain this, as a much larger clone is one base away. The V and J genes are TRBV27 and TRBJ2-4; the D gene is possibly TRBD2 (5 bases). The CDR3 is 15 amino acids. Germline values: CDR1 MNHEY, CDR2 SMNVEV (reference sequence). This CDR3 reads CASSPITLAKNIHYF. Here the CDR3 DNA reads TGTGCCAGCAGCCCTATAACCCTAGCCAAAAACATTCACTACTTC.

This clonotype turned up a few times. The chain employs TRBV18 and TRBJ2-7; perhaps TRBD2 as D (6 bases). Germline V lookup: CDR1 KGHSH, CDR2 LQKENI. V lost 5 bases, J lost 2 bases, and 10 bases lay in between. This CDR3 spans 13 amino acids. The CDR3 loop is CASSSGVAYEQYF. As DNA, the CDR3 is TGTGCCAGCTCATCGGGGGTGGCCTACGAGCAGTACTTC.

This clonotype has ten or more counts. The chain uses TRBV20-1 and TRBJ2-1; D is perhaps TRBD1 or TRBD2 (5 bases each). The CDR3 loop spans 15 amino acids. CDR1 DFQATT and CDR2 SNEGSKA come from the germline V gene (reference sequence). Trimming left V 0 bases short and J 4 bases short, with 13 bases between. The CDR3 DNA reads as TGCAGTGCTAGAGATTTGGGGGAAGCATACAATGAGCAGTTCTTC. This codes for CSARDLGEAYNEQFF.

There are many counts of this clonotype. V gene TRBV25-1 combines with J gene TRBJ1-4, with a tentative D call TRBD1 (6 bases). Trimming cost V 2 bases and J 7 bases, with 8 bases left between them. Per germline, CDR1 MGHDK and CDR2 SYGVNS. The CDR3 runs to 13 residues. The CDR3, as DNA: TGTGCCAGCAGTGAACCAGGGGTTGAAAAACTGTTTTTT. It yields the protein CASSEPGVEKLFF.

At least ten counts were recorded for this clonotype. CDR3 in amino acids: CSARPGGGTEAFF. CDR3 nucleotides: TGCAGTGCTAGGCCCGGGGGGGGAACTGAAGCTTTCTTT. The chain uses TRBV20-1 and TRBJ1-1, with D perhaps TRBD1 (5 bases). This CDR3 contains 13 residues. Trimming removed 3 bases at V and 5 bases at J, with 13 bases between. Per the germline V gene, CDR1 is DFQATT and CDR2 is SNEGSKA (reference sequence).

This clonotype has at least ten counts. The gene calls are TRBV5-6 and TRBJ1-5, with 7 bases that match TRBD1. J was trimmed by 3 bases and V by 6 bases; bases with no gene match: 3. The CDR3 is 13 amino acids. Germline assignment: CDR1 SGHDT and CDR2 YYEEEE. CDR3 protein: CASTGTVNQPQHF. The DNA for the CDR3 is TGTGCCAGCACCGGGACAGTCAATCAGCCCCAGCATTTT.

This clonotype was seen at least ten times. CDR3 loop: CATSESNYEQYF. The CDR3 nucleotides are TGTGCCACCAGTGAATCAAACTACGAGCAGTACTTC. This chain connects TRBV24-1 to TRBJ2-7; D gene unclear. The CDR3 has 12 residues. From germline, CDR1 is KGHDR and CDR2 SFDVKD. Trimming cost V 4 bases and J 3 bases, with 6 bases left between them.

This clonotype was seen more than once but under ten times. This chain joins TRBV2 and TRBJ2-2, with D perhaps assigned TRBD1 or TRBD2 (5 bases each). The CDR3 contains 16 residues. Trimming took 5 bases from V and 3 from J, leaving 16 bases between them. The germline CDR1 and CDR2 sequences are SNHLY and FYNNEI. The CDR3 DNA sequence: TGTGCCAGCAGTTCTAGCACCCAAGGGGACACCGGGGAGCTGTTTTTT. Translating gives CASSSSTQGDTGELFF. The full variable domain, completed using reference TRBV2 and TRBJ2-2, is EPEVTQTPSHQVTQMGQEVILRCVPISNHLYFYWYRQILGQKVEFLVSFYNNEISEKSEIFDDQFSVERPDGSNFTLKIRSTKLEDSAMYFCASSSSTQGDTGELFFGEGSRLTVL.

This clonotype was counted ten times or more. The rearrangement uses TRBV5-6 and TRBJ2-1; TRBD2 agrees at 9 bases. Trimming removed 3 bases from V and 4 bases from J; junction bases left unmatched: 5. Germline CDR1 SGHDT, CDR2 YYEEEE. The length of the CDR3 is 15 residues. The CDR3 sequence is CASSSLTSGYNEQFF. CDR3 nucleotides: TGTGCCAGCAGCTCCTTGACTAGCGGATACAATGAGCAGTTCTTC.

This clonotype has at least ten counts. V is TRBV9 and J is TRBJ2-5, with D possibly matching TRBD1 (6 bases). In germline, CDR1 is SGDLS, CDR2 YYNGEE. Trimming took 4 bases from V and 0 from J, leaving 13 bases between them. This CDR3 region has 15 residues. The CDR3, as DNA: TGTGCCAGCAGCTCTCATCAGGGGTACCAAGAGACCCAGTACTTC. Translating gives CASSSHQGYQETQYF.

This clonotype was counted a few times. V usage is TRBV6-2 or TRBV6-3 and J usage is TRBJ2-3; 8 bases align to TRBD2. Germline CDR1 MNHEY, CDR2 SVGEGT. Losses at the gene ends were 0 bases for V and 8 bases for J; bases not matched to a gene: 10. The CDR3 consists of 16 residues. This chain's CDR3 is CASSYSMAARGGTQYF. CDR3 in DNA: TGTGCCAGCAGTTACTCCATGGCGGCTCGGGGGGGTACGCAGTATTTT.